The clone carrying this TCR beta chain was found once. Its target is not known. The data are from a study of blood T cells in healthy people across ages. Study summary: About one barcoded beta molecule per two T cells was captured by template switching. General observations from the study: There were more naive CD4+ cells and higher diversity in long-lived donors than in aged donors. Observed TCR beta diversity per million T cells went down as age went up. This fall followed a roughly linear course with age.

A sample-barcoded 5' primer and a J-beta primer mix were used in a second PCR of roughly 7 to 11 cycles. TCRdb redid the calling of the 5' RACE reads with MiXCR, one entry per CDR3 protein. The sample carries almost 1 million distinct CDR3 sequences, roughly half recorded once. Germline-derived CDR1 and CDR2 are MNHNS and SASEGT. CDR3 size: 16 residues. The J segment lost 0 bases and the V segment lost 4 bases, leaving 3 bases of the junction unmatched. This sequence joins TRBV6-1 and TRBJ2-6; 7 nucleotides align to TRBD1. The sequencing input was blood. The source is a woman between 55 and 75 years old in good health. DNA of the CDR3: TGTGCCAGCAGTGCAAACAGGGGCTCTGGGGCCAACGTCCTGACTTTC. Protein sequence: CASSANRGSGANVLTF.